The rows below give T cell receptor beta chains drawn from one sample of a study of blood T cell repertoires in COVID-19. TCRdb's table, derived via immunoSEQ multiplex PCR, lists solely in-frame clones and lacks some. The table shows 96,000 or so clones, with over 85% occurring only once. The sequenced sample consisted of peripheral blood. The receptors were gathered from a human donor with COVID-19, enrolled during active disease. The donor label of this sample is uncertain. Both conserved end residues are part of each CDR3. A D gene is named only where the DNA matches it firmly. Expanded clones are given a class, and other clones once, few, many or no size at all.

cdr3_length: 18
j_call: TRBJ1-6
d_call: TRBD1
v_call: TRBV7-9
clone_size: NA
cdr3_aa: CASSFSGTGGHYNSPLHF
cdr3_nt: TGTGCCAGCAGCTTCTCCGGGACAGGGGGTCACTATAATTCACCCCTCCACTTT

cdr3_length: 16
j_call: TRBJ1-6
d_call: NA
v_call: TRBV25-1
clone_size: NA
cdr3_aa: CASSLEKSSYNSPLHF
cdr3_nt: TGTGCCAGCAGCCTCGAGAAGAGCTCCTATAATTCACCCCTCCACTTT

cdr3_length: 16
j_call: TRBJ1-3
d_call: TRBD1
v_call: TRBV19
clone_size: NA
cdr3_aa: CASRDRAFLSGNTIYF
cdr3_nt: TGTGCCAGTAGGGACAGGGCTTTTCTCTCTGGAAACACCATATATTTT

cdr3_length: 11
j_call: TRBJ1-2
d_call: NA
v_call: TRBV30
clone_size: NA
cdr3_aa: CAWSPGIGYTF
cdr3_nt: TGTGCCTGGAGTCCAGGGATCGGCTACACCTTC

cdr3_length: 15
j_call: TRBJ2-1
d_call: TRBD2
v_call: TRBV28
clone_size: few
cdr3_aa: CASSYPSGSPNEQFF
cdr3_nt: TGTGCCAGCAGTTATCCTAGCGGGAGTCCCAATGAGCAGTTCTTC

cdr3_length: 14
j_call: TRBJ1-1
d_call: TRBD1
v_call: TRBV11-3
clone_size: once
cdr3_aa: CASRPGQRAREAFF
cdr3_nt: TGTGCCAGCAGGCCGGGACAGAGAGCGCGTGAAGCTTTCTTT

cdr3_length: 14
j_call: TRBJ2-1
d_call: TRBD1
v_call: TRBV9
clone_size: NA
cdr3_aa: CASSAGQGNNEQFF
cdr3_nt: TGTGCCAGCAGCGCGGGACAGGGGAACAATGAGCAGTTCTTC

cdr3_length: 15
j_call: TRBJ1-3
d_call: NA
v_call: TRBV19
clone_size: NA
cdr3_aa: CASSIIGGSGNTIYF
cdr3_nt: TGTGCCAGTAGTATAATCGGAGGCTCTGGAAACACCATATATTTT

cdr3_length: 16
j_call: TRBJ1-1
d_call: TRBD1
v_call: TRBV19
clone_size: NA
cdr3_aa: CASSLRDRGGYTEAFF
cdr3_nt: TGTGCCAGTAGTCTACGGGACAGGGGTGGATACACTGAAGCTTTCTTT

cdr3_length: 15
j_call: TRBJ1-2
d_call: NA
v_call: TRBV25-1
clone_size: NA
cdr3_aa: CASSELQGRGGGYTF
cdr3_nt: TGTGCCAGCAGTGAATTACAGGGCAGGGGTGGTGGCTACACCTTC

cdr3_length: 14
j_call: TRBJ1-1
d_call: NA
v_call: TRBV3-1/TRBV3-2
clone_size: NA
cdr3_aa: CASSQVSGDTEAFF
cdr3_nt: TGTGCCAGCAGCCAAGTATCGGGGGACACTGAAGCTTTCTTT

cdr3_length: 16
j_call: TRBJ2-7
d_call: TRBD1
v_call: TRBV5-1
clone_size: NA
cdr3_aa: CASSLAPGGASYEQYF
cdr3_nt: TGCGCCAGCAGCTTGGCCCCAGGGGGAGCCTCCTACGAGCAGTACTTC

cdr3_length: 16
j_call: TRBJ1-2
d_call: NA
v_call: TRBV6-1
clone_size: NA
cdr3_aa: CASSELTVRDSYGYTF
cdr3_nt: TGTGCCAGCAGTGAATTAACGGTGCGAGATAGCTATGGCTACACCTTC

cdr3_length: 10
j_call: TRBJ1-1
d_call: NA
v_call: TRBV20-1
clone_size: NA
cdr3_aa: CSAGNTEAFF
cdr3_nt: TGCAGTGCCGGGAACACTGAAGCTTTCTTT

cdr3_length: 13
j_call: TRBJ2-1
d_call: NA
v_call: TRBV6-6
clone_size: NA
cdr3_aa: CASSLGETNEQFF
cdr3_nt: TGTGCCAGCAGCCTAGGAGAAACCAATGAGCAGTTCTTC

cdr3_length: 14
j_call: TRBJ2-5
d_call: TRBD1
v_call: TRBV6-6
clone_size: NA
cdr3_aa: CASKGTQGGETQYF
cdr3_nt: TGTGCCAGCAAGGGGACACAGGGGGGAGAGACCCAGTACTTC

cdr3_length: 16
j_call: TRBJ2-7
d_call: NA
v_call: TRBV1
clone_size: NA
cdr3_aa: CTSSQEGTGSPYEQYF
cdr3_nt: TGCACCAGCAGCCAAGAAGGCACAGGGTCCCCCTACGAGCAGTACTTC

cdr3_length: 13
j_call: TRBJ1-1
d_call: NA
v_call: TRBV12-5
clone_size: NA
cdr3_aa: CASGFPEGAEAFF
cdr3_nt: TGTGCTAGTGGTTTCCCCGAGGGGGCTGAAGCTTTCTTT

cdr3_length: 17
j_call: TRBJ1-5
d_call: TRBD1
v_call: TRBV4-1
clone_size: NA
cdr3_aa: CASSPRPGQGVSQPQHF
cdr3_nt: TGCGCCAGCAGCCCACGACCGGGACAGGGGGTAAGTCAGCCCCAGCATTTT

cdr3_length: 13
j_call: TRBJ1-2
d_call: NA
v_call: TRBV12-3/TRBV12-4
clone_size: NA
cdr3_aa: CASSLPPADGYTF
cdr3_nt: TGTGCCAGCAGCCTCCCCCCGGCGGATGGCTACACCTTC

cdr3_length: 14
j_call: TRBJ1-2
d_call: NA
v_call: TRBV21-1
clone_size: NA
cdr3_aa: CASSTRDSREGYTF
cdr3_nt: TGTGCCAGCAGCACCCGGGACAGCCGGGAGGGCTACACCTTC

cdr3_length: 12
j_call: TRBJ1-6
d_call: NA
v_call: TRBV5-5
clone_size: NA
cdr3_aa: CASSFIRSPLHF
cdr3_nt: TGTGCCAGCAGCTTTATTCGGTCACCCCTCCACTTT

cdr3_length: 14
j_call: TRBJ1-1
d_call: NA
v_call: TRBV6-1
clone_size: NA
cdr3_aa: CASSEAGGNTEAFF
cdr3_nt: TGTGCCAGCAGTGAAGCCGGGGGAAACACTGAAGCTTTCTTT

cdr3_length: 16
j_call: TRBJ2-4
d_call: NA
v_call: TRBV3-1/TRBV3-2
clone_size: NA
cdr3_aa: CASSLTTLVAKNIQYF
cdr3_nt: TGTGCCAGCAGCCTAACCACTCTTGTGGCCAAAAACATTCAGTACTTC

cdr3_length: 18
j_call: TRBJ2-2
d_call: TRBD1
v_call: TRBV5-1
clone_size: NA
cdr3_aa: CASSLVLLGQGPTGELFF
cdr3_nt: TGCGCCAGCAGCTTGGTCTTGTTGGGACAGGGGCCCACCGGGGAGCTGTTTTTT

cdr3_length: 14
j_call: TRBJ1-1
d_call: NA
v_call: TRBV14
clone_size: NA
cdr3_aa: CASSQGVRSLEAFF
cdr3_nt: TGTGCCAGCAGCCAAGGAGTGAGGTCCCTCGAAGCTTTCTTT

cdr3_length: 15
j_call: TRBJ1-2
d_call: TRBD1
v_call: TRBV7-9
clone_size: NA
cdr3_aa: CASSIDFGTAYGYTF
cdr3_nt: TGTGCCAGCAGCATCGATTTTGGGACAGCTTATGGCTACACCTTC

cdr3_length: 14
j_call: TRBJ2-7
d_call: TRBD1
v_call: TRBV5-5
clone_size: NA
cdr3_aa: CASSFRDRIREQYF
cdr3_nt: TGTGCCAGCAGCTTCCGGGACAGGATCCGCGAGCAGTACTTC

cdr3_length: 13
j_call: TRBJ1-5
d_call: NA
v_call: TRBV6-1
clone_size: NA
cdr3_aa: CASSEHSNQPQHF
cdr3_nt: TGTGCCAGCAGTGAACATAGCAATCAGCCCCAGCATTTT

cdr3_length: 14
j_call: TRBJ1-4
d_call: TRBD1
v_call: TRBV18
clone_size: few
cdr3_aa: CASSPGQGGEKLFF
cdr3_nt: TGTGCCAGCTCCCCAGGACAGGGGGGCGAAAAACTGTTTTTT

cdr3_length: 17
j_call: TRBJ2-1
d_call: TRBD1
v_call: TRBV27
clone_size: NA
cdr3_aa: CASSLRTNRGRNYEQFF
cdr3_nt: TGTGCCAGCAGTTTACGCACAAACAGGGGGCGCAACTATGAGCAGTTCTTC

cdr3_length: 15
j_call: TRBJ1-1
d_call: NA
v_call: TRBV3-1/TRBV3-2
clone_size: once
cdr3_aa: CASSQPSTGLVEAFF
cdr3_nt: TGTGCCAGCAGCCAACCATCGACAGGACTAGTTGAAGCTTTCTTT

cdr3_length: 14
j_call: TRBJ1-5
d_call: NA
v_call: TRBV18
clone_size: NA
cdr3_aa: CASSPAGGNQPQHF
cdr3_nt: TGTGCCAGCTCACCGGCAGGTGGCAATCAGCCCCAGCATTTT

cdr3_length: 18
j_call: TRBJ2-7
d_call: NA
v_call: TRBV11-3
clone_size: NA
cdr3_aa: CASSLDLMGQASSYEQYF
cdr3_nt: TGTGCCAGCAGCTTAGATCTAATGGGGCAGGCAAGCTCCTACGAGCAGTACTTC

cdr3_length: 15
j_call: TRBJ1-4
d_call: TRBD1
v_call: TRBV5-1
clone_size: once
cdr3_aa: CASRRGGQTNEKLFF
cdr3_nt: TGCGCCAGCAGACGAGGGGGCCAAACTAATGAAAAACTGTTTTTT

cdr3_length: 15
j_call: TRBJ2-2
d_call: TRBD2
v_call: TRBV5-1
clone_size: NA
cdr3_aa: CASGLSGGRTGELFF
cdr3_nt: TGCGCCAGCGGACTTAGCGGGGGACGGACCGGGGAGCTGTTTTTT

cdr3_length: 15
j_call: TRBJ2-7
d_call: TRBD2
v_call: TRBV9
clone_size: NA
cdr3_aa: CASSPSGTLPSEQYF
cdr3_nt: TGTGCCAGCAGCCCAAGCGGGACTTTGCCCTCCGAGCAGTACTTC